One TCR beta chain is described in this entry. It lacks a known antigen. Base-call qualities are not available, and no considerably larger clone is one nucleotide away. This specimen comes from a study of human T cells and chemical hapten exposure (dated by TCRdb to about 2021). About the investigation overall: For sensitization, 2% DPC in acetone was applied to a roughly 2 cm by roughly 2 cm area of upper inner arm skin. For TCR sequencing, blood came from 25 to 35 alopecia patients at anywhere from one to four time points (pre-sensitization, 2, 6 and 24 weeks). Blood samples were taken from patients before sensitization (week 0) and at 2, 6 and about 24 weeks after DPC sensitization. Throughout the approximately 24-week study period, patients were also given weekly therapeutic DPC doses on the scalp. Libraries were pooled for sequencing, and variation in per-sample TCR yields was attributed mainly to small differences in library volumes within the pool. The mostly female patient cohort included alopecia areata with under or over 50% scalp involvement, alopecia totalis and alopecia universalis. The study tracked peripheral blood TCR repertoire changes in vivo during primary and secondary sensitization to the hapten diphenylcyclopropenone (DPC) in alopecia patients. Patch testing was done on the upper back using Finn chambers containing 0.01% DPC, and results were scored after 6 days according to International Contact Dermatitis Research Group standards. General study outcomes and caveats: Patch test score correlated positively with the number of PT1 expanded TCRs, reaching significance at thresholds 8, 16 and 32 but not at 4. The number of TCRs above 1 in 1000 frequency did not change with DPC sensitization; there was no evidence of global repertoire structure alterations. Significantly more large CDR3 similarity clusters were formed by expanded TCRs than by pre-sensitization or healthy control sets, consistent with antigen-driven responses. Repeated subsampling changed both the strength of the expansion versus patch-test correlation and the threshold at which that correlation became significant. All patients had alopecia, a presumed autoimmune disease, so their immune response might differ from that of healthy individuals.

The intended sense of this specimen's time point label: patch test 2, 6 weeks after DPC sensitization. This specimen's treatment or condition label, per the study, means: therapeutic diphenylcyclopropenone sensitization with weekly scalp DPC. Blood at each patch-test visit was drawn before the patch test was applied. To be eligible, patients had to be aged 18 to 70, diagnosed with alopecia and judged suitable for DPC therapy, while pregnant patients were excluded. Total RNA was isolated from unfractionated whole blood collected in Tempus Blood RNA tubes. The library was made by RACE. Data came from a NextSeq 500. During library preparation, unique molecular identifiers were attached to individual cDNA molecules so that TCRs could be counted in a quantitative, reproducible way. Each blood RNA sample was used to sequence both TCR alpha and TCR beta chains. The authors processed their data as follows. Samples had a median of approximately 93,000 TCRs, with a range from roughly 23,224 to 700,000. V, J and CDR3 annotation of the TCR reads was performed with the Decombinator software suite. For the PS versus PT1 abundance plots, all samples were subsampled to the same number of TCRs (28,000). TCRs were defined as expanded if absent before sensitization and observed at least eight times at the 2-week time point. The public reads were run again by TCRdb, first through fastp at Q25 and then through MiXCR, and only productive beta chains were kept. Each CDR3 protein appears once, grouped with its most common genes and DNA. TCRdb assigned the V and J calls; the authors' analysis was not used. The sample table contains nearly 85,000 distinct CDR3 sequences; only one count was recorded for around a tenth of them. Clones ranked in the top ten supply roughly 1.6% of the sample.

This sequence originates from a man aged 18 to 29 with alopecia areata. Some clones in this sample may be carry-over from other donors' samples. Sequences were derived from whole blood, sampled in connection with sensitization to the hapten diphenylcyclopropenone (DPC).

The CDR3 protein sequence reads: CSAGRGGNTQYF. The DNA sequence is given as TGCAGTGCTGGGCGGGGGGGAAATACGCAGTATTTT. The chain employs TRBV20-1 and TRBJ2-3, and TRBD2 aligns with 9 junction nucleotides. CDR1 and CDR2 (DFQATT, SNEGSKA) derive from the germline V gene (reference sequence). The CDR3 starts with the cysteine, ends with the phenylalanine, and has 12 residues. Only the CDR3 part of the read is kept: 36 bases, read in frame from the first base. Germline trimming: 5 bases from V, 7 bases from J; junction bases outside gene matches: 4.